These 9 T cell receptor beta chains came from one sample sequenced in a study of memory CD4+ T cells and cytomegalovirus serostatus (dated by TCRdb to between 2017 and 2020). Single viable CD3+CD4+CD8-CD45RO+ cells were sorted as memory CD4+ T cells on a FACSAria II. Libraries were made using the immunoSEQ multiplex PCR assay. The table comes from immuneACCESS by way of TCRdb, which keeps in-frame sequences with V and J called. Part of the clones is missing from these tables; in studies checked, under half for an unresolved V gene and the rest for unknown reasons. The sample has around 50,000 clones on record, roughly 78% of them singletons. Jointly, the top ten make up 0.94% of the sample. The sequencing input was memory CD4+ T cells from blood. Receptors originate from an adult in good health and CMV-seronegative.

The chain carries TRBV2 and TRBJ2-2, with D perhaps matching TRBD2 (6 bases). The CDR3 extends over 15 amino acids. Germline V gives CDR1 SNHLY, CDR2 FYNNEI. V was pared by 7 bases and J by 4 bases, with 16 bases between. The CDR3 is CASTERRDSTGELFF. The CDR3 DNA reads TGTGCCAGCACCGAGCGGAGGGATAGCACCGGGGAGCTGTTTTTT.

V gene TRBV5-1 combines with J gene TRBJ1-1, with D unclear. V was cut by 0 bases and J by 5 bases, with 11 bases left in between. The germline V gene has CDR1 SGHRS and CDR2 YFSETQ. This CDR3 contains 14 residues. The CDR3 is CASSLEGGGTEAFF. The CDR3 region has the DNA TGCGCCAGCAGCTTGGAGGGCGGCGGGACTGAAGCTTTCTTT.

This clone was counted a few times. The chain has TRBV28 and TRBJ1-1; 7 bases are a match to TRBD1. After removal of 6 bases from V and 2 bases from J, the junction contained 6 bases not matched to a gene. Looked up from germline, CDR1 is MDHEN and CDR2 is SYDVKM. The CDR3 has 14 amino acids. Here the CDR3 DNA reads TGTGCCAGCAGACGCACAGGGGATAACACTGAAGCTTTCTTT. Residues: CASRRTGDNTEAFF.

The CDR3 coding sequence is TGTGCCAGCAGCGTCGGGCCGAACCAAGAGACCCAGTACTTC. Amino acid sequence: CASSVGPNQETQYF. This rearrangement joins TRBV7-6 to TRBJ2-5; D is ambiguous. V was clipped by 5 bases and J by 0 bases, with 10 bases between them. Germline V gives CDR1 SGHVS, CDR2 FNYEAQ. This CDR3 region has 14 residues.

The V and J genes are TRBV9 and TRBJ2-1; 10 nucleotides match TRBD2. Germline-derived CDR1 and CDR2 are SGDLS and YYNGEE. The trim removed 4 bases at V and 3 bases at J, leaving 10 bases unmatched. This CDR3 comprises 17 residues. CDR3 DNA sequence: TGTGCCAGCAGCCCCACCAGGCTAGCGGGGGTCTACAATGAGCAGTTCTTC. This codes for CASSPTRLAGVYNEQFF.

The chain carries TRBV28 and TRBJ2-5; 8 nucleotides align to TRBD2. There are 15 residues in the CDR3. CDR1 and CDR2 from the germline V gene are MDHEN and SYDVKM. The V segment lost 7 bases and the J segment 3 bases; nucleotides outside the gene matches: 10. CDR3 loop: CASTPGGGWEETQYF. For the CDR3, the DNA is TGTGCCAGCACCCCGGGGGGGGGTTGGGAAGAGACCCAGTACTTC.

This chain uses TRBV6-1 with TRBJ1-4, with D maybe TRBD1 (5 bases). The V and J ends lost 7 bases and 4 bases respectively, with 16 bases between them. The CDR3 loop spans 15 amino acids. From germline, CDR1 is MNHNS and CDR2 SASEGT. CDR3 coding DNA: TGTGCCAGCAAGGGAAGCCCGAGGGGTAATGAAAAACTGTTTTTT. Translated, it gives CASKGSPRGNEKLFF.

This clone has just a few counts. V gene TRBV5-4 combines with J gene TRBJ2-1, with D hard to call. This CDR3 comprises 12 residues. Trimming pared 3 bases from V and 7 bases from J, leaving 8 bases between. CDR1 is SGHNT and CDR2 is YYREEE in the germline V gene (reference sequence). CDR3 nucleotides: TGTGCCAGCAGCTCACTTGGGAATGAGCAGTTCTTC. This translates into CASSSLGNEQFF.

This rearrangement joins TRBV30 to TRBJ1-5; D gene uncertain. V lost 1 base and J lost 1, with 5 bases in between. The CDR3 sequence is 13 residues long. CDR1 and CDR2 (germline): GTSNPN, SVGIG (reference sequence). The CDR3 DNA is TGTGCCTGGAGTGGACGCAGCAATCAGCCCCAGCATTTT. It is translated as CAWSGRSNQPQHF.